This entry concerns a single T cell receptor beta chain. This sample stems from a study of blood T cell repertoires in COVID-19. The authors' processing: From reference gene primer amplification, estimates of nucleated cell counts were derived. Measured with immunoSEQ multiplex PCR; TCRdb has only the in-frame clones, and not every one. The V and J calls and clone size are taken from that table; D and trimming were inferred from the DNA. The table lists around 210,000 clones, about 86% of them singletons, with about 0.81% in the top ten. Trimming stripped 2 bases from V and 1 base from J, with 15 bases between. The CDR3 spans 16 residues. Germline-derived CDR1 and CDR2 are SGHRS and YFSETQ.

The chain uses TRBV5-1 and TRBJ1-2; D possibly corresponds to TRBD1 (6 bases). This receptor was taken from a woman aged 70 to 79 with acute or convalescent COVID-19. Sequenced material: peripheral blood. The DNA of the CDR3 is TGCGCCAGCAGCTTACTCGGACAGTCTCTTAACTATGGCTACACCTTC. It specifies CASSLLGQSLNYGYTF.